This is a list of T cell receptor beta chains from one sample in a study of T cells in Graves' hyperthyroidism and ophthalmopathy. One entry per CDR3 protein results from TCRdb running MiXCR on the multiplex PCR reads. The table lists 300,000 to 450,000 distinct CDR3 sequences, roughly 14% of them singletons, with less than 25% in the top ten. The sequenced sample consisted of blood. Receptors were obtained from a man under 40 with Graves' hyperthyroidism that later progressed to Graves' ophthalmopathy. Each CDR3 is given with its conserved first and last residue. A D gene is named only where the DNA matches it firmly. Not every row has a clone size; where given, it reads once, few, many or a size class.

v_gene,abundance,d_gene,j_gene,CDR3nt,CDR3aa
TRBV18,.,.,TRBJ1-2,TGTGCCAGCTCACCACCGATAGTGGCAGGGGAGCGTGGTGGCTACACCTTC,CASSPPIVAGERGGYTF
TRBV24-1,few,TRBD1,TRBJ2-2,TGTGCCACCAGTGATACTCCGGGACAGGGAGACACCGGGGAGCTGTTTTTT,CATSDTPGQGDTGELFF
TRBV7-9,many,.,TRBJ2-3,TGTGCCAGCAGCTCTGCACGACTGAAAACTAGCACAGATACGCAGTATTTT,CASSSARLKTSTDTQYF
TRBV24-1,few,TRBD1,TRBJ1-2,TGTGCCACCAGTGATCCCGGACAGGGGGCTCGGGGCTACACCTTC,CATSDPGQGARGYTF
TRBV6-1,many,.,TRBJ2-5,TGTGCCAGCAGTGAACGGGGCAGGTCAGAGACCCAGTACTTC,CASSERGRSETQYF
TRBV6-1,many,.,TRBJ1-1,TGTGCCAGCAGCCCGGGCTTAGTGACCACTGAAGCTTTCTTT,CASSPGLVTTEAFF
TRBV5-1,few,TRBD2,TRBJ2-2,TGCGCCAGTGGGACTAGCGGGGGCCTAAGGAGCGGGGAGCTGTTTTTT,CASGTSGGLRSGELFF
TRBV3-1,.,.,TRBJ1-5,TGTGCCAGCAGCCAATCCGCTAGGAGGAATCAGCCCCAGCATTTT,CASSQSARRNQPQHF
TRBV5-1,many,.,TRBJ1-2,TGCGCCAGCAGCGCTTCAGGGTACGGCTACACCTTC,CASSASGYGYTF
TRBV3-1,few,TRBD1,TRBJ1-2,TGTGCCAGCAGCCACCCGACAGGGTATAACGGCTACACCTTC,CASSHPTGYNGYTF
TRBV7-2,many,TRBD2,TRBJ2-3,TGTGCCAGCAGCTTAGACGGGGGGGCCCACAATACGCAGTATTTT,CASSLDGGAHNTQYF
TRBV20-1,.,.,TRBJ1-5,TGCAGTGCTAGAGATGTGGGGGGCCCCGAGCATTTT,CSARDVGGPEHF
TRBV2,medium-sized,TRBD1,TRBJ1-2,TGTGCCAGCAAGGGACAGGGAGATGGCTACACCTTC,CASKGQGDGYTF
TRBV5-1,many,.,TRBJ1-2,TGCGCCAGCAGCCCCTCACAACTCGGCCTCTATGGCTACACCTTC,CASSPSQLGLYGYTF
TRBV5-5,few,.,TRBJ2-4,TGCGCCAGCAGCCCCCGTTGGGGGCCCTTAGCCAAAAACATTCAGTACTTC,CASSPRWGPLAKNIQYF
TRBV20-1,few,TRBD1,TRBJ1-3,TGCAGTGCTAGAGATTGGGACAGCTCTGGAAACACCATATATTTT,CSARDWDSSGNTIYF
TRBV5-6,many,.,TRBJ2-7,TGTGCCAGCAGCCAAGGGGCGTACAAGCAGTACTTC,CASSQGAYKQYF
TRBV12-3/TRBV12-4,many,.,TRBJ2-7,TGTGCCAGCAGTTTTCTCCCCTACGAGCAGTACTTC,CASSFLPYEQYF
TRBV12-3/TRBV12-4,.,TRBD1,TRBJ2-7,TGTGCCAGCAGTAACACAGGGGGCGCCTACGAGCAGTACTTC,CASSNTGGAYEQYF
TRBV27,few,.,TRBJ2-1,TGTGCCAGCAGTTGGGAGGGGGCGGACAATGAGCAGTTCTTC,CASSWEGADNEQFF
TRBV7-9,.,.,TRBJ2-1,TGTGCCAACAGCACCCACGACACAGACTACAATGAGCAGTTCTTC,CANSTHDTDYNEQFF
TRBV24-1,few,.,TRBJ2-2,TGTGCCACCAGTGATGGGGGGATGAACACCGGGGAGCTGTTTTTT,CATSDGGMNTGELFF
TRBV4-1,few,.,TRBJ1-2,TGCGCCAGCAGCCCGGGCGAATTAACTTATGGCTACACCTTC,CASSPGELTYGYTF
TRBV4-1,many,TRBD2,TRBJ2-5,TGCGCCAGCAGCCAAGCCGGGACTAGCTGGGAGACCCAGTACTTC,CASSQAGTSWETQYF
TRBV18,many,TRBD1,TRBJ2-3,TGTGCCAGCTCGAAGGGACAGTACACAGATACGCAGTATTTT,CASSKGQYTDTQYF
TRBV6-6,few,.,TRBJ1-5,TGTGCCAGCAGTTACTCGGAATCCAGCAATCAGCCCCAGCATTTT,CASSYSESSNQPQHF
TRBV30,few,.,TRBJ2-5,TGTGCCTGGAGTAAAACAGGGAACGGGGCCCAGTACTTC,CAWSKTGNGAQYF
TRBV7-2,.,TRBD2,TRBJ2-7,TGTGCCAGCAGCTCCGGGACTAGCGGGGGGGCCTACGAGCAGTACTTC,CASSSGTSGGAYEQYF
TRBV5-1,few,TRBD2,TRBJ2-2,TGCGCCAGCAGCTTGGCTTTGACAGCGGGGACCGGGGAGCTGTTTTTT,CASSLALTAGTGELFF
TRBV28,many,.,TRBJ1-2,TGTGCCAGCACCAACAGGCAAGGGGGTGGCTACACCTTC,CASTNRQGGGYTF
TRBV3-1,many,.,TRBJ1-5,TGTGCCAGCAGCCAAGGCGGGGGCTTGCATCAGCCCCAGCATTTT,CASSQGGGLHQPQHF
TRBV20-1,many,TRBD2,TRBJ2-1,TGCAGTGCTATATGGACTAGCGGGGGGCTTGGCTCCTACAATGAGCAGTTCTTC,CSAIWTSGGLGSYNEQFF
TRBV7-6,many,.,TRBJ2-5,TGTGCCAGCAAGACCGGGGTAAACCAAGCGACCCAGTACTTC,CASKTGVNQATQYF
TRBV2,.,TRBD1,TRBJ2-2,TGTGCCAGCAGGAGAGGACAGGGCCTCTCGAACACCGGGGAGCTGTTTTTT,CASRRGQGLSNTGELFF
TRBV10-3,many,TRBD1,TRBJ1-1,TGTGCCATCAGTGAAAGGCAGGGGGCCTCTGAAGCTTTCTTT,CAISERQGASEAFF
TRBV5-1,.,.,TRBJ2-7,TGCGCCAGCAGCTTGGGGGACCGCTCCTACGAGCAGTACTTC,CASSLGDRSYEQYF
TRBV7-8,few,.,TRBJ1-3,TGTGCCAGCAGCTTAGCTTCTTTCTCTGGAAACACCATATATTTT,CASSLASFSGNTIYF
TRBV6-6,few,.,TRBJ2-2,TGTGCCAGCAGTTACCGGGGATCCGGGGAGCTGTTTTTT,CASSYRGSGELFF
TRBV28,few,TRBD1,TRBJ1-2,TGTGCCAGCACCGACAGGGGCTCCCATGGCTACACCTTC,CASTDRGSHGYTF
TRBV5-4,many,.,TRBJ2-7,TGTGCCAGCAGCTTGAGAGGGGTCTACGAGCAGTACTTC,CASSLRGVYEQYF
TRBV5-6,many,.,TRBJ2-3,TGTGCCAGCAGCTCCAGCCCAGATACGCAGTATTTT,CASSSSPDTQYF
TRBV6-1,many,.,TRBJ2-3,TGTGCCAGCAAGGGTCCTGGGTCCCTAGCTGTGACAGATACGCAGTATTTT,CASKGPGSLAVTDTQYF
TRBV2,few,TRBD1,TRBJ1-6,TGTGCCAGCAGTGAAAGTGCGTTCAGGGGGGATTCACCCCTCCACTTT,CASSESAFRGDSPLHF
TRBV28,many,TRBD1,TRBJ1-1,TGTGCCAGCAGTTTACCCCAGGGGGCGCGGGGCACTGAAGCTTTCTTT,CASSLPQGARGTEAFF
TRBV5-1,few,.,TRBJ2-3,TGCGCCAGCCAAACAGGGGGGGGGGCAGATACGCAGTATTTT,CASQTGGGADTQYF
TRBV9,.,.,TRBJ2-2,TGTGCCAGCAGCCAGGGACCGGGCCCGACCGGGGAGCTGTTTTTT,CASSQGPGPTGELFF
TRBV29-1,many,TRBD1,TRBJ1-2,TGCAGCGTCGACAGGGCGGTCTATGGCTACACCTTC,CSVDRAVYGYTF
TRBV29-1,few,.,TRBJ2-7,TGCAGCGCCGAACGGGGCTCCCACGAGCAGTACTTC,CSAERGSHEQYF
TRBV4-1,.,TRBD2,TRBJ2-1,TGCGCCAGCAGCCTAACTGCGGAGGTAGCGGGGGATGAGCAGTTCTTC,CASSLTAEVAGDEQFF
TRBV3-1,many,.,TRBJ1-5,TGTGCCAGCAGCCAAGATTCTGGTGTCCAGCCCCAGCATTTT,CASSQDSGVQPQHF
TRBV5-5,many,.,TRBJ2-5,TGTGCCAGCAGCTTGGAAGGGTACCAAGAGACCCAGTACTTC,CASSLEGYQETQYF
TRBV7-2,.,TRBD1,TRBJ2-7,TGTGCCAGCAGCCCCAGACAGGGGATGGGGTCTCGGGAGCAGTACTTC,CASSPRQGMGSREQYF
TRBV7-9,.,TRBD2,TRBJ2-1,TGTGCCAGCAGCTTTTCGACTAGCCCTTGGTTCTTC,CASSFSTSPWFF